This T cell receptor beta chain was identified during a study of T cells in Graves' hyperthyroidism and ophthalmopathy. RNA transcripts provided the source from which TCR beta CDR3 regions were amplified. The TCR CDR3 first-round RT-PCR relied on the HTBI primer set. TCRdb passed the multiplex PCR reads through MiXCR, listing each CDR3 protein once. The sample lists about 500,000 distinct CDR3 sequences, 16% occurring once. This clonotype was detected ten times or more. The antigen is unknown. The authors took PBMCs from 8.5 to 10 ml fresh peripheral blood. The study's findings and limits: Peripheral blood also featured most of the thyroid clonotypes expanded above 0.001.

V lost 3 bases and J lost 5; bases outside the gene matches: 4. Germline CDR1 reads MNHNS; CDR2 reads SASEGT. The CDR3 runs to 14 residues. The receptor was derived from a young woman with Graves' hyperthyroidism. The specimen was blood. The chain recombines TRBV6-1 with TRBJ2-5, with 9 bases aligning to TRBD2. The CDR3 protein is CASSDASGVETQYF. CDR3 nucleotide sequence: TGTGCCAGCAGTGATGCTAGCGGGGTGGAGACCCAGTACTTC.